What follows are 24 T cell receptor beta chains derived from one specimen sequenced in a study of T cells in Graves' hyperthyroidism and ophthalmopathy. RNA transcripts served as the template for amplifying TCR beta CDR3 regions. An initial round of RT-PCR targeting the TCR CDR3 relied on the HTBI primer set. A single record per CDR3 protein comes from TCRdb applying MiXCR to the multiplex PCR reads. The sample holds 350,000 to 400,000 distinct CDR3 sequences, 15% seen once. Sequences were obtained from blood. These receptors were collected from a woman aged 25 to 39 with Graves' hyperthyroidism.

The chain carries TRBV4-2 and TRBJ2-2; TRBD2 agrees at 7 bases. The CDR3 covers 18 residues. Per the germline V gene, CDR1 is LGHNA and CDR2 is YNFKEQ. V trimming: 3 bases; J trimming: 5 bases; junction bases outside the gene matches: 15. Here the CDR3 reads CASSQDRLAETSTGELFF. The CDR3 region has the DNA TGTGCCAGCAGCCAGGACCGACTAGCCGAAACGTCTACCGGGGAGCTGTTTTTT.

This clonotype was observed many times. This chain joins TRBV20-1 and TRBJ1-5; D call uncertain. The CDR3 totals 12 residues. The ends were cut back, 2 bases at V and 3 bases at J, with 5 bases in the middle. Germline V gene sequence: CDR1 DFQATT, CDR2 SNEGSKA (reference sequence). DNA of the CDR3: TGCAGTGCTAGACAGCACAATCAGCCCCAGCATTTT. Protein sequence: CSARQHNQPQHF.

This clonotype was detected only a few times. The chain joins TRBV20-1 to TRBJ1-5; perhaps TRBD1 as D (5 bases). The length of the CDR3 is 14 residues. Germline CDR1 reads DFQATT; CDR2 reads SNEGSKA (reference sequence). Trimming pared 0 bases from V and 6 bases from J, leaving 12 bases between. The CDR3 region has the DNA TGCAGTGCTAGAGATCACAGGTTTTTTCAGCCCCAGCATTTT. This translates into CSARDHRFFQPQHF.

This clonotype was counted at least ten times. Written as DNA, the CDR3 is TGTGCCAGCAGCCAAGACGTGACTAGCGGGCCGGAGCAGTACTTC. Its protein product is CASSQDVTSGPEQYF. V gene TRBV3-1 combines with J gene TRBJ2-7; 10 bases are a match to TRBD2. CDR1 LGHDT and CDR2 YNNKEL come from the germline V gene (reference sequence). Germline trimming cut 0 bases from V and 7 bases from J; bases unmatched to any gene: 6. The CDR3 runs to 15 residues.

This clonotype was observed many times. This chain links TRBV6-5 with TRBJ2-5; TRBD2 aligns across 7 bases. V shed 5 bases, J shed 5 bases, and the junction held 8 bases outside the gene matches. Germline CDR1 and CDR2: MNHEY and SVGAGI. The CDR3 loop spans 14 amino acids. CDR3 protein: CASSKGRDMETQYF. Written as DNA, the CDR3 is TGTGCCAGCAGTAAAGGGAGGGATATGGAGACCCAGTACTTC.

This chain uses TRBV25-1 with TRBJ1-4, with 9 positions matching TRBD1. The CDR3 sequence is 17 residues long. Germline CDR1 MGHDK, CDR2 SYGVNS. V was clipped by 4 bases and J by 3 bases; unmatched bases: 9. In DNA, the CDR3 is TGTGCCAGCAGTGCCATAAACAGGGGGCGTTCTAATGAAAAACTGTTTTTT. Protein sequence: CASSAINRGRSNEKLFF.

The J gene is TRBJ2-7, the V gene TRBV3-1, with unresolved D. Germline CDR1 and CDR2: LGHDT and YNNKEL (reference sequence). The V end lost 3 bases, the J end lost 6 bases, and 9 bases lay between the germline ends. The CDR3 contains 12 residues. CDR3 nucleotide sequence: TGTGCCAGCAGCCAGCCCAAAGCCGAGCAGTACTTC. It is translated as CASSQPKAEQYF.

This clonotype appeared many times. The genes are TRBV7-9 and TRBJ2-7, with a tentative D call TRBD2 (6 bases). Germline V CDR1 and CDR2: SEHNR, FQNEAQ (reference sequence). V was cut by 4 bases and J by 5 bases, with 15 bases left in between. The CDR3 covers 14 residues. The CDR3 DNA is TGTGCCAGCAGCTCCCTCCGAACGGGAGACGAGCAGTACTTC. Translated, it gives CASSSLRTGDEQYF.

This clonotype was counted at least ten times. The chain links TRBV2 to TRBJ1-2; the D gene is possibly TRBD1 (6 bases). Germline V gene sequence: CDR1 SNHLY, CDR2 FYNNEI. The CDR3 length is 15 residues. Trimming shortened V by 7 bases and J by 0 bases, and 15 bases separated the two germline ends. In DNA, the CDR3 is TGTGCCAGCAAGGGGACACCTTCCGCTAACTATGGCTACACCTTC. This translates into CASKGTPSANYGYTF.

The DNA of the CDR3 is TGTGCCAGTAGAGGGACAGGGCGGGACACTGAAGCTTTCTTT. Translated: CASRGTGRDTEAFF. V usage is TRBV19 and J usage is TRBJ1-1; 9 positions match TRBD1. The CDR3 loop spans 14 amino acids. Germline CDR1 is LNHDA and CDR2 is SQIVND (reference sequence). J gave up 3 bases and V 6 bases, and 5 bases lay outside the gene matches. The full variable domain, with the rest looked up from reference TRBV19 and TRBJ1-1, is DGGITQSPKYLFRKEGQNVTLSCEQNLNHDAMYWYRQDPGQGLRLIYYSQIVNDFQKGDIAEGYSVSREKKESFPLTVTSAQKNPTAFYLCASRGTGRDTEAFFGQGTRLTVV.

About this clonotype itself: This may stem from a read error, because a much larger clone lies one nucleotide away. The rearrangement joins TRBV5-1 to TRBJ1-2; 8 bases map to TRBD1. Germline CDR1 SGHRS, CDR2 YFSETQ. The CDR3 runs 14 residues. Here the CDR3 reads CASSLPDRVNGHTF. The CDR3 DNA follows: TGCGCCAGCAGCTTACCGGACAGGGTTAATGGCCACACCTTC.

This clonotype has only a few counts. The CDR3 region has the DNA TGTGCCACCAGTGATCCCAGGACAGGGGTAAACAATGAGCAGTTCTTC. The encoded protein is CATSDPRTGVNNEQFF. The chain links TRBV24-1 to TRBJ2-1, with 9 nucleotides matching TRBD1. The CDR3 is 16 amino acids. The J segment lost 5 bases and the V segment lost 3 bases, leaving 7 bases of the junction unmatched. Germline V gives CDR1 KGHDR, CDR2 SFDVKD.

The rearrangement links TRBV2 to TRBJ2-2; no reliable D call. V lost 2 bases and J 7 bases, leaving 2 bases between the germline ends. Germline CDR1 SNHLY, CDR2 FYNNEI. CDR3 length equals 11 residues. CDR3 in amino acids: CASSEIGELFF. CDR3 DNA sequence: TGTGCCAGCAGTGAAATCGGGGAGCTGTTTTTT.

The chain recombines TRBV27 with TRBJ1-1; possible D gene TRBD1, 5 bases. The V gene's germline CDR1 is MNHEY and CDR2 SMNVEV (reference sequence). V was pared by 6 bases and J by 0 bases, with 11 bases between. This CDR3 region has 14 residues. CDR3 residues: CASSQGLLNTEAFF. In nucleotides, the CDR3 is TGTGCCAGCAGCCAGGGACTTCTGAACACTGAAGCTTTCTTT.

A remark on this clonotype: A much larger clone differs from this one at a single base, so this may be a read error. The gene calls are TRBV28 and TRBJ2-7, with D perhaps TRBD1 or TRBD2 (6 bases each). Germline CDR1 reads MDHEN; CDR2 reads SYDVKM. V lost 5 bases and J lost 2, with 16 bases in between. This CDR3 is 15 amino acids long. The CDR3 spells CASSLQGTLAYEQYF. The DNA of the CDR3 is TGTGCCAGCAGTCTTCAGGGGACTCTGGCCTACGAGCAGTACTTC.

This clonotype has a handful of counts. This chain links TRBV7-9 with TRBJ2-1, with D possibly being TRBD2 (7 bases). V dropped 7 bases and J dropped 10 bases, with 26 bases sitting between them. The germline V gene has CDR1 SEHNR and CDR2 FQNEAQ (reference sequence). The CDR3 spans 16 residues. This chain's CDR3 is CASTPGASGLFLEQFF. The DNA of the CDR3 is TGTGCCAGCACCCCGGGGGCTAGCGGTCTCTTCTTGGAGCAGTTCTTC.

This clonotype was observed a few times. V is TRBV6-1 and J is TRBJ1-5; D remains ambiguous. The V end was cut by 6 bases, the J end by 7 bases, with 19 bases between. The CDR3 is 15 residues long. The germline V gene has CDR1 MNHNS and CDR2 SASEGT. DNA of the CDR3: TGTGCCAGCAGCCGAACTCGGGAACCCCCGCAGCCCCAGCATTTT. Its protein is CASSRTREPPQPQHF.

In its sample, this clonotype was seen many times. The CDR3 sequence: CSGGAGVDNQPQHF. DNA for the CDR3: TGCAGTGGTGGGGCAGGGGTAGACAATCAGCCCCAGCATTTT. This chain uses TRBV20-1 with TRBJ1-5, with D perhaps TRBD1 (6 bases). CDR1 is DFQATT, CDR2 SNEGSKA, per germline (reference sequence). The ends were cut back, 7 bases at V and 3 bases at J, with 16 bases in the middle. The CDR3 spans 14 residues.

The chain couples TRBV4-1 to TRBJ2-1; 7 nucleotides line up with TRBD1. V lost 6 bases and J lost 7; bases outside the gene matches: 6. The CDR3 is 13 residues long. The germline V gene encodes CDR1 MGHRA and CDR2 YSYEKL. The CDR3 region is CASRFPRGNEQFF. The CDR3 coding sequence is TGCGCCAGCAGATTTCCCAGGGGGAATGAGCAGTTCTTC.

This clonotype occurred a few times. V and J are TRBV15 and TRBJ1-2; D remains unclear. V was shortened by 6 bases and J by 8 bases, with 13 bases between the two germline ends. The CDR3 is 12 amino acids. CDR1 and CDR2 from the germline V gene are LNHNV and YYDKDF (reference sequence). CDR3 sequence: CATSRNAGGYTF. CDR3 DNA sequence: TGTGCCACCAGTAGGAACGCGGGAGGCTACACCTTC. The full variable domain, with the rest looked up from reference TRBV15 and TRBJ1-2, is DAMVIQNPRYQVTQFGKPVTLSCSQTLNHNVMYWYQQKSSQAPKLLFHYYDKDFNNEADTPDNFQSRRPNTSFCFLDIRSPGLGDTAMYLCATSRNAGGYTFGSGTRLTVV.

This clonotype was seen repeatedly, ten times or more. The genes are TRBV29-1 and TRBJ2-3, with 8 bases lining up with TRBD1. The V and J ends lost 4 bases and 3 bases, in that order; junction bases with no gene match: 6. This CDR3 contains 14 residues. Germline CDR1 SQVTM, CDR2 ANQGSEA. The CDR3 sequence: CSVGSGGRTDTQYF. CDR3 DNA sequence: TGCAGCGTTGGTTCAGGGGGCAGGACAGATACGCAGTATTTT.

The chain joins TRBV9 to TRBJ2-7; D is uncertain. V lost 0 bases, J lost 1 base, and 8 bases lay in between. This CDR3 has 14 residues. Germline CDR1 is SGDLS and CDR2 is YYNGEE. In nucleotides, the CDR3 is TGTGCCAGCAGCGTAGCGGTCGCGTCCTACGAGCAGTACTTC. Its protein is CASSVAVASYEQYF.

There are a few counts of this clonotype. The chain links TRBV19 to TRBJ2-6; D is possibly TRBD1 (6 bases). This CDR3 contains 18 residues. The V gene lost 7 bases and the J gene lost 1 base, with 20 bases spanning the gap. The V gene's germline CDR1 is LNHDA and CDR2 SQIVND (reference sequence). The CDR3 DNA sequence: TGTGCCAGTACCCTCAGCAGGGGCCTGAGGTCTGGGGCCAACGTCCTGACTTTC. It is translated as CASTLSRGLRSGANVLTF.

The genes are TRBV7-2 and TRBJ2-3; a possible D gene is TRBD2 (7 bases). CDR1 is SGHTA, CDR2 FQGNSA, per germline. This CDR3 region has 16 residues. V was trimmed by 5 bases and J by 0 bases, leaving 15 bases between them. CDR3: CASSPRRGGSTDTQYF. In DNA form, the CDR3 reads TGTGCCAGCAGCCCTAGGAGGGGGGGGAGCACAGATACGCAGTATTTT.